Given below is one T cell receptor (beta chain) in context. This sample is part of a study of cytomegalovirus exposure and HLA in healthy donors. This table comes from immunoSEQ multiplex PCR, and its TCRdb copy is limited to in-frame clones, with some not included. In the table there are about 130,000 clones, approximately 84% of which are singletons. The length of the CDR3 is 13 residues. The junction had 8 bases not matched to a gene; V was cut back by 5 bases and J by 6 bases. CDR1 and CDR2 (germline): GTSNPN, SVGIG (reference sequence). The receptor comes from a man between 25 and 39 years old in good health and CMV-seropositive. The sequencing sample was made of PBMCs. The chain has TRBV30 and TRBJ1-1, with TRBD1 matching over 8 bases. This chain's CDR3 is CAWAGQGRPEAFF. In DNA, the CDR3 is TGTGCCTGGGCAGGACAGGGACGACCTGAAGCTTTCTTT.